This T cell receptor (beta chain) originates from a study of T-cell reconstitution after alpha-beta-depleted transplantation in children. Overall study results and limits: T-cell numbers and diversity one year post-transplant derived largely from freshly generated T cells. For some patients, TCRbeta diversity was high at day 60 because of recipient T cells and thymic progenitors that survived.

In regard to this clonotype: Its antigen is currently unknown.

Preparation of the TCRbeta library used unique molecular identifiers. TCRdb fed the PCR reads into MiXCR, producing one record per CDR3 protein. This sample yields some 150,000 distinct CDR3 sequences, of which roughly 8.8% are seen a single time; 18% belongs to the top ten. The CDR3 is 16 amino acids. V lost 2 bases, J lost 3 bases, and 14 bases lay in between. Germline CDR1 KGHSH, CDR2 LQKENI. The chain carries TRBV18 and TRBJ2-1; D is possibly TRBD1 (6 bases). This TCR derives from a female patient between 2 and 15 years old who had a stem cell transplant for congenital amegakaryocytic thrombocytopenia, so the T cells may come from the graft donor. The specimen comprised PBMCs, mostly from graft donor cells, sampled 180 days after TCRalphabeta/CD19-depleted stem cell transplant. CDR3 region: CASSPFRGNLYNEQFF. The CDR3, as DNA: TGTGCCAGCTCACCATTCAGGGGCAATCTCTACAATGAGCAGTTCTTC. The complete variable domain, with remaining parts taken from reference TRBV18 and TRBJ2-1, reads NAGVMQNPRHLVRRRGQEARLRCSPMKGHSHVYWYRQLPEEGLKFMVYLQKENIIDESGMPKERFSAEFPKEGPSILRIQQVVRGDSAAYFCASSPFRGNLYNEQFFGPGTRLTVL.